The rows below give T cell receptor beta chains drawn from one sample of a study of blood T cell repertoires in COVID-19. Sequenced by immunoSEQ multiplex PCR; TCRdb stores in-frame clones only, minus some. The top ten hold 15% to 20% of the sample, which has approximately 65,000 clones, over 75% seen once. The material sequenced was peripheral blood. These receptors came from a man aged 60 to 75 with acute or convalescent COVID-19. Each CDR3 is given with its conserved first and last residue. D genes are given only for firm matches. Only part of the rows carry a size: once, few, many, or a class if the clone is expanded.

J gene: TRBJ1-2
clone size: -
D gene: TRBD1
V gene: TRBV5-1
CDR3 DNA: TGCGCCAGCAGCACGGGACAGGGCTCCGGTGGCTACACCTTC
CDR3 protein: CASSTGQGSGGYTF

J gene: TRBJ1-1
clone size: -
D gene: -
V gene: TRBV6-5
CDR3 DNA: TGTGCCAGCAGTTTGGGGGGAAGAGGGACTGAAGCTTTCTTT
CDR3 protein: CASSLGGRGTEAFF

J gene: TRBJ2-2
clone size: once
D gene: -
V gene: TRBV6-1
CDR3 DNA: TGTGCCAGCAGTGAGGGGACACAACACTCCACCGGGGAGCTGTTTTTT
CDR3 protein: CASSEGTQHSTGELFF

J gene: TRBJ1-6
clone size: -
D gene: -
V gene: TRBV7-2
CDR3 DNA: TGTGCCAGCAGCTTAGGTACAGGGCAGTCACCCCTCCACTTT
CDR3 protein: CASSLGTGQSPLHF

J gene: TRBJ2-3
clone size: -
D gene: TRBD2
V gene: TRBV29-1
CDR3 DNA: TGCAGCGTTGAGCGGGAGGGGTCAGATACGCAGTATTTT
CDR3 protein: CSVEREGSDTQYF

J gene: TRBJ2-7
clone size: -
D gene: TRBD1
V gene: TRBV15
CDR3 DNA: TGTGCCACCAGCACACAGGGGAGCTCCTACGAGCAGTACTTC
CDR3 protein: CATSTQGSSYEQYF

J gene: TRBJ1-2
clone size: -
D gene: TRBD1
V gene: TRBV6-5
CDR3 DNA: TGTGCCAGCAGTTCCAGACCAGGGGGCCGCTACACCTTC
CDR3 protein: CASSSRPGGRYTF

J gene: TRBJ1-1
clone size: few
D gene: -
V gene: TRBV18
CDR3 DNA: TGTGCCAGCTCACTTACGGGACAGAACACTGAAGCTTTCTTT
CDR3 protein: CASSLTGQNTEAFF

J gene: TRBJ2-7
clone size: -
D gene: TRBD2
V gene: TRBV9
CDR3 DNA: TGTGCCAGCACCACAGGACTAGCGGGAGGGCCGCTCTCCTACGAGCAGTACTTC
CDR3 protein: CASTTGLAGGPLSYEQYF

J gene: TRBJ2-5
clone size: once
D gene: TRBD2
V gene: TRBV11-2
CDR3 DNA: TGTGCCAGCAGCTTAGGCGGACTAGCGGGAGGGGTGAAGACCCAGTACTTC
CDR3 protein: CASSLGGLAGGVKTQYF

J gene: TRBJ2-5
clone size: -
D gene: TRBD1
V gene: TRBV19
CDR3 DNA: TGTGCCAGTAGTACGGGGACAGGGGGTGGAGAGACCCAGTACTTC
CDR3 protein: CASSTGTGGGETQYF

J gene: TRBJ2-1
clone size: few
D gene: TRBD2
V gene: TRBV13
CDR3 DNA: TGTGCCAGCAGCGCGGGACTAGCGGAGGGGGAAAATGAGCAGTTCTTC
CDR3 protein: CASSAGLAEGENEQFF

J gene: TRBJ2-4
clone size: -
D gene: -
V gene: TRBV6-5
CDR3 DNA: TGTGCCAGCAGGGATTACGGGGCCAAAAACATTCAGTACTTC
CDR3 protein: CASRDYGAKNIQYF

J gene: TRBJ2-5
clone size: once
D gene: -
V gene: TRBV7-2
CDR3 DNA: TGTGCCAGCAGTACAATGACTGGTCAGCAAGAGACCCAGTACTTC
CDR3 protein: CASSTMTGQQETQYF

J gene: TRBJ2-7
clone size: -
D gene: -
V gene: TRBV4-2
CDR3 DNA: TGTGCCAGCAGCCAAGATTCGACTTTGGGAGCGGAAACCTCCTACGAGCAGTACTTC
CDR3 protein: CASSQDSTLGAETSYEQYF

J gene: TRBJ2-7
clone size: -
D gene: TRBD1
V gene: TRBV30
CDR3 DNA: TGTGCCTGGATGAACAGGGGGTCCCCTCCCTACGAGCAGTACTTC
CDR3 protein: CAWMNRGSPPYEQYF

J gene: TRBJ2-3
clone size: -
D gene: TRBD2
V gene: TRBV27
CDR3 DNA: TGTGCCAGCAATCTCCGGGACGGAGGACTAGCGGGAGCGTATTTT
CDR3 protein: CASNLRDGGLAGAYF

J gene: TRBJ2-7
clone size: -
D gene: -
V gene: TRBV28
CDR3 DNA: TGTGCCAGCAGTCTAGAAGTAATACCCTACGAGCAGTACTTC
CDR3 protein: CASSLEVIPYEQYF

J gene: TRBJ2-1
clone size: -
D gene: -
V gene: TRBV27
CDR3 DNA: TGTGCCAGCAGTTTCTGGACGGGGGGCGACAATGAGCAGTTCTTC
CDR3 protein: CASSFWTGGDNEQFF

J gene: TRBJ1-3
clone size: -
D gene: TRBD1
V gene: TRBV13
CDR3 DNA: TGTGCCAGCAGACTACAGGGGGAGGTCGGAAACACCATATATTTT
CDR3 protein: CASRLQGEVGNTIYF

J gene: TRBJ1-6
clone size: few
D gene: -
V gene: TRBV14
CDR3 DNA: TGTGCCAGCAGCCAAATCTCCGCGGGTAATTCACCCCTCCACTTT
CDR3 protein: CASSQISAGNSPLHF

J gene: TRBJ2-7
clone size: -
D gene: -
V gene: TRBV3-1/TRBV3-2
CDR3 DNA: TGTGCCAGCGGACTGGGCGGCCACTACGAGCAGTACTTC
CDR3 protein: CASGLGGHYEQYF

J gene: TRBJ2-3
clone size: once
D gene: TRBD2
V gene: TRBV19
CDR3 DNA: TGTGCCAGTAGAACGGGAGGGAGCACAGATACGCAGTATTTT
CDR3 protein: CASRTGGSTDTQYF

J gene: TRBJ1-1
clone size: few
D gene: -
V gene: TRBV24-1
CDR3 DNA: TGTGCCACCAGTGATCAGGGACATACTGAAGCTTTCTTT
CDR3 protein: CATSDQGHTEAFF

J gene: TRBJ2-7
clone size: -
D gene: TRBD2
V gene: TRBV5-1
CDR3 DNA: TGCGCCAGCAGCTTGCCTAGCGGGAGATCTTACGAGCAGTACTTC
CDR3 protein: CASSLPSGRSYEQYF

J gene: TRBJ2-7
clone size: -
D gene: -
V gene: TRBV10-3
CDR3 DNA: TGTGCCATCAGTGAAAAGACAGGCCTCTCCGGCGAGCAGTACTTC
CDR3 protein: CAISEKTGLSGEQYF

J gene: TRBJ2-2
clone size: -
D gene: -
V gene: TRBV6-5
CDR3 DNA: TGTGCCAGCATTCAAGGCTGGGGGGCCGGGGAGCTGTTTTTT
CDR3 protein: CASIQGWGAGELFF